This T cell receptor beta chain was identified during a study of PD-L1 blockade in urothelial cancer. In its sample, this clone was seen a few times. Data came from immunoSEQ multiplex PCR; TCRdb stores just in-frame clones and leaves some out. The table lists approximately 79,000 clones, under 95% of them singletons, with roughly 0.9% in the top ten. Regarding time point: peripheral blood 6 weeks after treatment start. Per germline, CDR1 SGHRS and CDR2 YFSETQ. The CDR3 loop spans 11 amino acids. The V end lost 6 bases, the J end lost 5 bases, and 9 bases lay between the germline ends. The chain uses TRBV5-1 and TRBJ2-7; no clear D. This TCR was sampled from a woman older than 75 with urothelial cancer. The source was PBMCs, collected around atezolizumab (anti-PD-L1) treatment. The CDR3 coding sequence is TGCGCCAGCATGGCAGGCGACGAGCAGTACTTC. It translates to CASMAGDEQYF.